This T cell receptor beta chain was captured by sequencing in a study of T-cell reconstitution after alpha-beta-depleted transplantation in children. A library of TCRbeta sequences, prepared with unique molecular identifiers, was generated. In TCRdb, the PCR reads were re-called with MiXCR into one record per CDR3 protein. The sample records 800,000 to 1,000,000 distinct CDR3 sequences, roughly 29% being singletons. This clonotype has a handful of counts. The CDR3 extends over 14 amino acids. The trim removed 1 base at V and 4 bases at J, leaving 4 bases unmatched. The germline V gene encodes CDR1 SGHRS and CDR2 YFSETQ.

The rearrangement uses TRBV5-1 and TRBJ2-5; 7 nucleotides match TRBD1. This sample comprised PBMCs, mostly from graft donor cells, obtained 360 days after TCRalphabeta/CD19-depleted stem cell transplant. The TCR sequence derives from a boy less than two years old who had a stem cell transplant for SCID, so the T cells may come from the graft donor. Here the CDR3 DNA reads TGCGCCAGCAGCTTGAAACAGGGGTTAGAGACCCAGTACTTC. Its protein is CASSLKQGLETQYF.